Following are 9 T cell receptor beta chains from one sample sequenced in a study of T cells in Graves' hyperthyroidism and ophthalmopathy. Authors of the study amplified TCR beta CDR3 regions from RNA transcripts. Carried out on the TCR CDR3, a first-round RT-PCR used the HTBI primer set. TCRdb re-derived calls from the multiplex PCR reads in MiXCR, one entry per CDR3 protein. Found here are under 350,000 distinct CDR3 sequences, around a fifth of them singletons; the top ten hold 50%. Sequenced: blood. The receptors shown here come from a woman aged 50 to 60 with Graves' hyperthyroidism.

The chain combines TRBV11-2 with TRBJ2-1, with D perhaps being TRBD1 or TRBD2 (5 bases each). This CDR3 region has 15 residues. Germline V gene data show CDR1 as SGHAT and CDR2 as FQNNGV. Trimming stripped 6 bases from V and 0 bases from J, with 12 bases between. The CDR3 is CASSPGTFSYNEQFF. The CDR3 DNA reads as TGTGCCAGCAGTCCTGGGACGTTCTCCTACAATGAGCAGTTCTTC. The full variable domain, its missing parts supplied by reference TRBV11-2 and TRBJ2-1, is EAGVAQSPRYKIIEKRQSVAFWCNPISGHATLYWYQQILGQGPKLLIQFQNNGVVDDSQLPKDRFSAERLKGVDSTLKIQPAKLEDSAVYLCASSPGTFSYNEQFFGPGTRLTVL.

This clonotype was counted at least ten times. The rearrangement links TRBV18 to TRBJ2-1, with a tentative D call TRBD2 (5 bases). CDR1 KGHSH and CDR2 LQKENI come from the germline V gene. The CDR3 contains 16 residues. With 1 base removed from V and 0 bases from J, the gap between germline ends came to 10 bases. DNA for the CDR3: TGTGCCAGCTCACCACGGTTGGGGAGCTCCTACAATGAGCAGTTCTTC. Its protein is CASSPRLGSSYNEQFF.

Ten or more counts support this clonotype. The CDR3 loop reads CASSHRGFHYEQYF. The CDR3, as DNA: TGTGCCAGCAGCCATCGCGGGTTCCACTACGAGCAGTACTTC. The J gene is TRBJ2-7, the V gene TRBV3-1; D might be TRBD2 (5 bases). Germline CDR1 LGHDT, CDR2 YNNKEL (reference sequence). This CDR3 comprises 14 residues. The V gene lost 3 bases and the J gene lost 3 bases, with 12 bases spanning the gap.

This clonotype has just a few counts. The chain has TRBV6-9 and TRBJ2-2; D remains unclear. This CDR3 has 13 residues. Trimming took off 3 bases at V and 8 bases at J, with 10 bases between the two ends. Germline V gene data show CDR1 as MNHGY and CDR2 as SVAAGI. CDR3 sequence (DNA): TGTGCCAGCAGTTACAATGGCCAGGGGGAGCTGTTTTTT. Translation: CASSYNGQGELFF.

Ten or more counts support this clonotype. The rearrangement links TRBV20-1 to TRBJ2-5, with D tentatively TRBD2 (6 bases). CDR3 length: 11 residues. From germline, CDR1 is DFQATT and CDR2 SNEGSKA (reference sequence). Deletions cut 2 bases from V and 5 bases from J, with 6 bases between. The CDR3 nucleotides are TGCAGTGCTAGACGGGAGGAGACCCAGTACTTC. This translates into CSARREETQYF.

V usage is TRBV4-1 and J usage is TRBJ2-1, with D hard to call. V lost 0 bases and J 6 bases, leaving 9 bases between the germline ends. CDR1 and CDR2 (germline): MGHRA, YSYEKL. The CDR3 has 14 residues. CDR3 protein: CASSQDRTPNEQFF. The CDR3 DNA reads TGCGCCAGCAGCCAAGATCGTACGCCCAATGAGCAGTTCTTC.

This clonotype was seen ten or more times. Here the CDR3 DNA reads TGCAGTGCTAGAGATTACAGGGTGGTCTACGAGCAGTACTTC. Translated, it gives CSARDYRVVYEQYF. The V and J genes are TRBV20-1 and TRBJ2-7; a possible D gene is TRBD1 (6 bases). This CDR3 is built from 14 residues. V was cut by 0 bases and J by 3 bases, with 12 bases left in between. Germline V gene sequence: CDR1 DFQATT, CDR2 SNEGSKA (reference sequence).

The genes are TRBV28 and TRBJ2-3; 8 bases match TRBD1. Germline V lookup: CDR1 MDHEN, CDR2 SYDVKM. This CDR3 spans 16 amino acids. Germline trimming cut 6 bases from V and 2 bases from J; bases unmatched to any gene: 10. DNA for the CDR3: TGTGCCAGCAGCTCCCGGGGACAGGCGTCCACAGATACGCAGTATTTT. This encodes CASSSRGQASTDTQYF.

On this clonotype: It may be a read error: a sequence one base away is much more abundant. The V gene is TRBV29-1, the J gene TRBJ2-7; TRBD1 matches at 11 bases. The CDR3 totals 13 residues. CDR1 is SQVTM and CDR2 is ANQGSEA in the germline V gene. In nucleotides, the CDR3 is TGCAGCGTTGGGACAGGGGGCTGGTACGGGCAGTACTTC. This sequence encodes CSVGTGGWYGQYF.